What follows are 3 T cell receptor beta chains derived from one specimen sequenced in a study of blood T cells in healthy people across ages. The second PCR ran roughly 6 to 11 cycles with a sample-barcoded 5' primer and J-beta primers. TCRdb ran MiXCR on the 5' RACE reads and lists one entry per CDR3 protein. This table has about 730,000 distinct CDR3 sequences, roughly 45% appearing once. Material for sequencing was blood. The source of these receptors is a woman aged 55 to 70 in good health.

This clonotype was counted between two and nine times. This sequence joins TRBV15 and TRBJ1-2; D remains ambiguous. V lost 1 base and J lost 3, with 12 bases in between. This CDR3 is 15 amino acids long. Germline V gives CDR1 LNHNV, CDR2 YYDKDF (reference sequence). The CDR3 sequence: CATSRGSGADYGYTF. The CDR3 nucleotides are TGTGCCACCAGCAGAGGGTCAGGAGCCGACTATGGCTACACCTTC. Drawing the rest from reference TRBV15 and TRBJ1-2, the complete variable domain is DAMVIQNPRYQVTQFGKPVTLSCSQTLNHNVMYWYQQKSSQAPKLLFHYYDKDFNNEADTPDNFQSRRPNTSFCFLDIRSPGLGDTAMYLCATSRGSGADYGYTFGSGTRLTVV.

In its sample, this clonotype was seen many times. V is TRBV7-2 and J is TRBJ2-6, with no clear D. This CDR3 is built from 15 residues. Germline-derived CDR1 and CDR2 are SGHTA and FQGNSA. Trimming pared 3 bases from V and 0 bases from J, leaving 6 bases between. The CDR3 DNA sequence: TGTGCCAGCAGCTTGTTCCTCTCTGGGGCCAACGTCCTGACTTTC. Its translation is CASSLFLSGANVLTF.

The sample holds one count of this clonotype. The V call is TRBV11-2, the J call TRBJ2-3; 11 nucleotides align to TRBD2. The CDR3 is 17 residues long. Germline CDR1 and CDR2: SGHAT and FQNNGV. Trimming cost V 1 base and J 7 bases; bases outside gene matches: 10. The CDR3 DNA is TGTGCCAGCAGCTTAGCCGCCCCGGGACTAGCGGAGTATACGCAGTATTTT. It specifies CASSLAAPGLAEYTQYF.